This TCR beta chain stems from a study of OX40 agonist ivuxolimab in advanced cancers. On the study more broadly: A male proportion of approximately 80% was recorded, with mean age about 54 years and range 23 to 79. Anti-PD-1, anti-PD-L1 or anti-CTLA-4 therapy given earlier was allowed, and around 40% had some.

To note about this clone: What it recognizes is unknown.

Trimming stripped 2 bases from V and 4 bases from J, with 13 bases between. Germline assignment: CDR1 SNHLY and CDR2 FYNNEI. The CDR3 loop spans 15 amino acids. Profiled with immunoSEQ multiplex PCR; TCRdb holds only in-frame clones, not every one. The sample has roughly 60,000 clones, roughly 81% seen once. Whole-study results and caveats: Average numbers of expanded clones were greater in CD8+ T cells than in CD4+.

The genes are TRBV2 and TRBJ2-3; tentatively, D is TRBD2 (5 bases). This TCR came from an adult with an advanced solid tumor such as melanoma, head and neck, liver or kidney cancer. The sequences come from CD4+ or CD8+ T cells sorted from blood, collected in a trial of the OX40 agonist ivuxolimab. CDR3 coding DNA: TGTGCCAGCAGTGAATGGGTGGGAGCGTCAGATACGCAGTATTTT. Translating gives CASSEWVGASDTQYF.